The 14 T cell receptor beta chains given below trace back to one sample, sequenced in a study of blood T cell repertoires in COVID-19. The protocol was immunoSEQ multiplex PCR, while the TCRdb copy is restricted to in-frame clones and leaves out a portion. The sample carries about 320,000 clones, about 90% recorded once. Source material: PBMCs or T cells enriched from blood (not recorded which). Every receptor here comes from a woman aged 25 to 39 who had recovered from COVID-19.

The chain recombines TRBV7-2 with TRBJ2-3, with TRBD2 matching 12 bases. The CDR3 runs 16 residues. V lost 3 bases and J lost 6; bases outside the gene matches: 7. The V gene's germline CDR1 is SGHTA and CDR2 FQGNSA. The CDR3: CASSFTSGGYRDTQYF. The CDR3 DNA reads TGTGCCAGCAGCTTCACTAGCGGGGGGTATCGGGATACGCAGTATTTT. Using reference TRBV7-2 and TRBJ2-3 for the parts outside the CDR3, the full variable domain is GAGVSQSPSNKVTEKGKDVELRCDPISGHTALYWYRQSLGQGLEFLIYFQGNSAPDKSGLPSDRFSAERTGGSVSTLTIQRTQQEDSAVYLCASSFTSGGYRDTQYFGPGTRLTVL.

This clone was recorded once. The chain combines TRBV19 with TRBJ1-6; D might be TRBD1 (6 bases). From germline, CDR1 is LNHDA and CDR2 SQIVND (reference sequence). Trimming took off 7 bases at V and 9 bases at J, with 19 bases between the two ends. This CDR3 has 15 amino acids. CDR3 nucleotides: TGTGCCAGTACCCGCGTGGGGAAAGGGGGTTCACCCCTCCACTTT. Its translation is CASTRVGKGGSPLHF.

The CDR3 here is CASSELQTYEQYF. For the CDR3, the DNA is TGTGCCAGCAGTGAGTTACAGACCTACGAGCAGTACTTC. This rearrangement joins TRBV6-1 to TRBJ2-7, with D unclear. V was shortened by 3 bases and J by 2 bases, with 8 bases between the two germline ends. This CDR3 spans 13 amino acids. Germline CDR1 is MNHNS and CDR2 is SASEGT.

The chain is built from TRBV5-1 and TRBJ2-1; D gene ambiguous. CDR3 length: 15 amino acids. Germline CDR1 SGHRS, CDR2 YFSETQ. V was shortened by 4 bases and J by 6 bases, with 17 bases between the two germline ends. Here the CDR3 reads CASSPRSVVGNEQFF. As DNA, the CDR3 is TGCGCCAGCAGCCCCCGTTCGGTAGTCGGCAATGAGCAGTTCTTC.

The chain uses TRBV19 and TRBJ2-5; D remains unclear. CDR3 length equals 12 residues. Germline CDR1 and CDR2: LNHDA and SQIVND (reference sequence). V lost 4 bases and J 1 base, leaving 4 bases between the germline ends. The CDR3 reads CASSNIQETQYF. The CDR3, as DNA: TGTGCCAGTAGTAACATCCAAGAGACCCAGTACTTC.

The rearrangement uses TRBV6-2 or TRBV6-3 and TRBJ2-7; D gene uncertain. Germline V lookup: CDR1 MNHEY, CDR2 SVGEGT. The germline V and J ends were trimmed by 6 bases and 7 bases, with 16 bases remaining between them. The CDR3 sequence is 13 residues long. The CDR3 reads CASSDRVPREQYF. CDR3 nucleotides: TGTGCCAGCAGCGACCGGGTACCTCGAGAGCAGTACTTC.

The chain employs TRBV2 and TRBJ1-6; D is ambiguous. CDR1 is SNHLY and CDR2 is FYNNEI in the germline V gene. CDR3 length equals 15 residues. V gave up 6 bases and J gave up 0 bases, with 9 bases separating them. The CDR3 here is CASSRERSYNSPLHF. CDR3 coding DNA: TGTGCCAGCAGCCGGGAGCGCTCCTATAATTCACCCCTCCACTTT.

The rearrangement uses TRBV6-2 or TRBV6-3 and TRBJ2-3; D is perhaps TRBD2 (6 bases). In germline, CDR1 is MNHEY, CDR2 SVGEGT. The CDR3 is 19 amino acids. The V end lost 2 bases, the J end lost 6 bases, and 27 bases lay between the germline ends. The CDR3 nucleotides are TGTGCCAGCAGTTACCAAGGAGGCGTTGGGCGGGGTAGTTCGGATACGCAGTATTTT. This gives the protein CASSYQGGVGRGSSDTQYF.

The chain recombines TRBV9 with TRBJ2-5, with TRBD2 matching over 9 bases. CDR3 length: 15 amino acids. With 0 bases clipped from V and 1 base from J, the junction kept 1 base outside the gene matches. Per the germline V gene, CDR1 is SGDLS and CDR2 is YYNGEE. CDR3 DNA: TGTGCCAGCAGCGTAGTGACTAGCGGCCAAGAGACCCAGTACTTC. Protein: CASSVVTSGQETQYF.

The genes are TRBV2 and TRBJ1-2, with 9 bases matching TRBD1. The CDR3 covers 13 residues. V shed 8 bases, J shed 5 bases, and the junction held 6 bases outside the gene matches. Germline CDR1 SNHLY, CDR2 FYNNEI. The CDR3 DNA sequence: TGTGCCAGCCTTAACAGGGGGCCTTATGGCTACACCTTC. It translates to CASLNRGPYGYTF. Complete variable domain (other parts from reference TRBV2 and TRBJ1-2): EPEVTQTPSHQVTQMGQEVILRCVPISNHLYFYWYRQILGQKVEFLVSFYNNEISEKSEIFDDQFSVERPDGSNFTLKIRSTKLEDSAMYFCASLNRGPYGYTFGSGTRLTVV.

A remark on this clone: The sample holds other DNA sequences that translate to the same CDR3. This rearrangement joins TRBV18 to TRBJ1-5; D possibly corresponds to TRBD1 (6 bases). Germline assignment: CDR1 KGHSH and CDR2 LQKENI. This CDR3 is 14 amino acids long. The ends were cut back, 3 bases at V and 4 bases at J, with 10 bases in the middle. The CDR3 region is CASSPGQGNQPQHF. The CDR3 coding sequence is TGTGCCAGCTCACCGGGGCAGGGGAATCAGCCCCAGCATTTT.

This clone was recorded once. The chain combines TRBV19 with TRBJ2-2; 7 bases fit TRBD1. This CDR3 contains 15 residues. V lost 5 bases to trimming and J lost 4 bases; unmatched junction nucleotides: 7. CDR1 is LNHDA and CDR2 is SQIVND in the germline V gene (reference sequence). CDR3 amino acids: CASSPRQGFTGELFF. In DNA form, the CDR3 reads TGTGCCAGTAGTCCTCGACAGGGCTTCACCGGGGAGCTGTTTTTT.

This rearrangement joins TRBV7-2 to TRBJ2-3, with D perhaps matching TRBD2 (5 bases). Germline V gene lookup returns CDR1 SGHTA and CDR2 FQGNSA. The CDR3 is 16 residues long. V lost 1 base, J lost 1 base, and 12 bases lay in between. In DNA form, the CDR3 reads TGTGCCAGCAGCTTAGTGCCAGCGGTTCGCACAGATACGCAGTATTTT. It specifies CASSLVPAVRTDTQYF.

The chain has TRBV29-1 and TRBJ2-1, with D perhaps TRBD2 (6 bases). The CDR3 runs to 14 residues. Germline V CDR1 and CDR2: SQVTM, ANQGSEA. V lost 4 bases to trimming and J lost 5 bases, with 15 bases between them. CDR3: CSVALTSRDNEQFF. The CDR3 coding sequence is TGCAGCGTTGCGCTCACTAGCAGAGACAATGAGCAGTTCTTC.